Below are 5 T cell receptor beta chains sequenced from a single sample in a study of vaccination and CD4 T cells after COVID-19. As to treatment: 10-day PBMC culture with coronavirus spike peptide pools or control peptides (ViraFEST assay). The Oncomine TCR Beta short-read assay sequenced DNA from cultured CD4+ T cells. From the PCR reads, TCRdb called clonotypes with MiXCR, one entry per CDR3 protein. The data contain approximately 11,000 distinct CDR3 sequences, roughly 40% of them singletons. No antigen is known for these receptors. Sequenced: CD4+ T cells from blood, cultured in vitro. Source of these receptors: a human donor who had recovered from COVID-19.

The V gene is TRBV5-1, the J gene TRBJ1-1; 9 bases align to TRBD1. From germline, CDR1 is SGHRS and CDR2 YFSETQ. V was clipped by 3 bases and J by 4 bases; unmatched bases: 7. The CDR3 extends over 15 amino acids. In DNA form, the CDR3 reads TGCGCCAGCAGCTCTTGGGACAGGGTAGGCACTGAAGCTTTCTTT. Protein product: CASSSWDRVGTEAFF.

J is TRBJ2-7 and V is TRBV6-1; D is perhaps TRBD2 (6 bases). Germline assignment: CDR1 MNHNS and CDR2 SASEGT. Trimming pared 2 bases from V and 3 bases from J, leaving 14 bases between. This CDR3 has 15 amino acids. The CDR3: CASSETGDLYYEQYF. The CDR3 DNA is TGTGCCAGCAGTGAAACGGGGGACCTATACTACGAGCAGTACTTC.

This chain connects TRBV20-1 to TRBJ1-4; maybe TRBD1 (5 bases). Germline V gene lookup returns CDR1 DFQATT and CDR2 SNEGSKA (reference sequence). V lost 2 bases and J lost 8, with 9 bases in between. The CDR3 has 12 amino acids. The CDR3 DNA reads as TGCAGTGCTAGAAGAGGGGCCGAAAAACTGTTTTTT. Protein product: CSARRGAEKLFF.

This clonotype was counted a single time. The CDR3 protein is CASSLRSLSGNTIYF. In DNA form, the CDR3 reads TGTGCCAGCAGCTTGCGAAGCCTCTCTGGAAACACCATATATTTT. The chain has TRBV5-6 and TRBJ1-3; D uncertain. Germline assignment: CDR1 SGHDT and CDR2 YYEEEE. V was cut by 1 base and J by 0 bases, with 8 bases left in between. There are 15 residues in the CDR3.

The CDR3 bases are TGTGCCAGCAGTGCCGGGACTCTAAACACCGGGGAGCTGTTTTTT. Residues: CASSAGTLNTGELFF. This sequence joins TRBV12-3 or TRBV12-4 and TRBJ2-2; maybe TRBD2 (6 bases). Trimming shortened V by 5 bases and J by 2 bases, and 12 bases separated the two germline ends. The CDR3 spans 15 residues.